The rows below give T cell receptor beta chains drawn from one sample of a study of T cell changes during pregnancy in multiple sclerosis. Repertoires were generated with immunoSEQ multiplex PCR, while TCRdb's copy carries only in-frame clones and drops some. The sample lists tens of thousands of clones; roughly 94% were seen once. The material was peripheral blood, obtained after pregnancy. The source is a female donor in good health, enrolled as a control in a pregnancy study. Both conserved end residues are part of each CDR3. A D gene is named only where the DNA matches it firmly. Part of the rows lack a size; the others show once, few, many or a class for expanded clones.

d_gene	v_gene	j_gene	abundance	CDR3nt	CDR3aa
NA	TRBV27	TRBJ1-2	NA	TGTGCCAGCAGTTTACGGGGAACTGGCTACACCTTC	CASSLRGTGYTF
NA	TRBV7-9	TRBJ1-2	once	TGTGCCAGCAGCTCGGGGGGCCACAACTATGGCTACACCTTC	CASSSGGHNYGYTF
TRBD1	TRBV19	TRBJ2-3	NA	TGTGCCAGTAGTACGCGGACAGGGCAGGCAGATACGCAGTATTTT	CASSTRTGQADTQYF
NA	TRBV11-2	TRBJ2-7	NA	TGTGCCAGCAGCCCGGACAGACGCTCCTACGAGCAGTACTTC	CASSPDRRSYEQYF
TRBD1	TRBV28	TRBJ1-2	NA	TGTGCCAGCAGGTTACGGACAGGGGACTATGGCTACACCTTC	CASRLRTGDYGYTF
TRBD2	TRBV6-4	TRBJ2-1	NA	TGTGCCAGCAATCTAGCGGGGGGCTACAATGAGCAGTTCTTC	CASNLAGGYNEQFF
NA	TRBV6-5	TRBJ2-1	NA	TGTGCCAGCGGGATAAGGGGGGGGCCTGATGAGCAGTTCTTC	CASGIRGGPDEQFF
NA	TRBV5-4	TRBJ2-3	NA	TGTGCCAGCAGCTTAGTCGGGAGCGCAGATACGCAGTATTTT	CASSLVGSADTQYF
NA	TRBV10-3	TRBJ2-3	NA	TGTGCCATCAGTGAAGGGGCCCGCACAGATACGCAGTATTTT	CAISEGARTDTQYF
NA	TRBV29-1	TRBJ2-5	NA	TGCAGCGTTGAAGGGCCAGGGGGGATAGAGACCCAGTACTTC	CSVEGPGGIETQYF
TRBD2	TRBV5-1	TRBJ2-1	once	TGCGCCAGCAGCATAGCGGGAGGGCCTACGCAAGAGCAGTTCTTC	CASSIAGGPTQEQFF
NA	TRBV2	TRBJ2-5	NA	TGTGCCAGCAGCCCCAGGGGTTTGGGGGAGACCCAGTACTTC	CASSPRGLGETQYF
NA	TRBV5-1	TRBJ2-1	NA	TGCGCCAGCAGCTTGGATCTAGTAACCTACAATGAGCAGTTCTTC	CASSLDLVTYNEQFF
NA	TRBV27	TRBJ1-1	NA	TGTGCCAGCGGTGATAGTGAAGCTTTCTTT	CASGDSEAFF
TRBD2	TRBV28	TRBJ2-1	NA	TGTGCCAGCAGTTTATCTGAGGGGGGACTAGAACGGTACAATGAGCAGTTCTTC	CASSLSEGGLERYNEQFF
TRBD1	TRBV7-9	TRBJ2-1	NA	TGTGCCAGCAGCCCCCAGGGACAGCTTTACAATGAGCAGTTCTTC	CASSPQGQLYNEQFF
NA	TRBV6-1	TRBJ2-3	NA	TGTGCCAGCAGTGACGTCACAGATACGCAGTATTTT	CASSDVTDTQYF
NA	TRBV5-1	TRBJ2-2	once	TGCGCCAGCAGCTTGGCTTCCACCGGGGAGCTGTTTTTT	CASSLASTGELFF
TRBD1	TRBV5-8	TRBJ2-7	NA	TGTGCCAGCAGCTTGAGTTACGGGACAGGGCTCTCCTACGAGCAGTACTTC	CASSLSYGTGLSYEQYF
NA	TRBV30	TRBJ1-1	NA	TGTGCCTGGAGTGTACCAGGGGCGGGCACTGAAGCTTTCTTT	CAWSVPGAGTEAFF
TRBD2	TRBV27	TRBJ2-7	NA	TGTGCCAGCAGTAACCCGGGACTAGCGGGAGGTTGGTACGAGCAGTACTTC	CASSNPGLAGGWYEQYF
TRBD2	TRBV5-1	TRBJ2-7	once	TGCGCCAGCAGCTTGGCCGGGGGGAGCGGTAACGAGCAGTACTTC	CASSLAGGSGNEQYF
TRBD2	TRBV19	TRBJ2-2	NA	TGTGCCAGTAGGAGCGGGAGGAACACCGGGGAGCTGTTTTTT	CASRSGRNTGELFF
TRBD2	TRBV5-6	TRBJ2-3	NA	TGTGCCAGCAGCTTGCTGGCTAGCGGGAGCACAGATACGCAGTATTTT	CASSLLASGSTDTQYF
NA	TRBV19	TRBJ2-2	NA	TGTGCCAGTAGTAGCACTAGCTCCGGGGAGCTGTTTTTT	CASSSTSSGELFF
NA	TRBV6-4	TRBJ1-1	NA	TGTGCCAGCAGTTCGGGACTTAACACTGAAGCTTTCTTT	CASSSGLNTEAFF
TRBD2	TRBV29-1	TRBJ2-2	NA	TGCAGCTATCTAGCGGTTAACACCGGGGAGCTGTTTTTT	CSYLAVNTGELFF
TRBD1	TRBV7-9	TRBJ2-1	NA	TGTGCCAGCAGCCTACCGGGACAGGGGACGGATGAGCAGTTCTTC	CASSLPGQGTDEQFF
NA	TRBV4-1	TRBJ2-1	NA	TGCGCCAGCAGCCAAGATCTCACAGGGGGGGTTTTGTACAATGAGCAGTTCTTC	CASSQDLTGGVLYNEQFF
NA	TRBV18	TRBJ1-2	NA	TGTGCCAGCTCACCGCAGGTTAACTATGGCTACACCTTC	CASSPQVNYGYTF
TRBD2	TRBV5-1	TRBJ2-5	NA	TGCGCCAGCAGCTTGACTAGCGGGAGGGTGGAGACCCAGTACTTC	CASSLTSGRVETQYF
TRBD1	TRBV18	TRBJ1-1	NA	TGTGCCAGCTCACCAAGACAGGGTGAGTCGAACACTGAAGCTTTCTTT	CASSPRQGESNTEAFF
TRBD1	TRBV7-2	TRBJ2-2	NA	TGTGCCAGCAGCTATTGGGGGACAGGGTCTACCGGGGAGCTGTTTTTT	CASSYWGTGSTGELFF
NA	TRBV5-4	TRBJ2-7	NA	TGTGCCAGCAGCTCCCCGGACAGCGACGAGCAGTACTTC	CASSSPDSDEQYF
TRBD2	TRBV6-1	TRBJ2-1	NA	TGTGCCAGCAGTGAACCTAGCGGGAGGATGAATGAGCAGTTCTTC	CASSEPSGRMNEQFF
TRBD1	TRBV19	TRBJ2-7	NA	TGTGCCAGTAGTATGGCCCGGACAGGTAATGTCGAGCAGTACTTC	CASSMARTGNVEQYF
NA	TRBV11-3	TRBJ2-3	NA	TGTGCCAGCAGCTCTTCCCCGAAGGGAGAGGCAGATACGCAGTATTTT	CASSSSPKGEADTQYF
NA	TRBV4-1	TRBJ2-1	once	TGCGCCAGCAGCCAAGAGGGGAGCGGCCAACAATACAACAATGAGCAGTTCTTC	CASSQEGSGQQYNNEQFF
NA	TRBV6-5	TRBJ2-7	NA	TGTGCCAGCAGCCCTTACAAGGGGGTATCCTACGAGCAGTACTTC	CASSPYKGVSYEQYF
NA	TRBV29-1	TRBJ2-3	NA	TGCAGCGTTGAAGGGCGGGTAGGCACAGATACGCAGTATTTT	CSVEGRVGTDTQYF
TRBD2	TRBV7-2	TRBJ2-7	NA	TGTGCCAGCAGCTTAGAGGTAGCGGGGGCCTACGAGCAGTACTTC	CASSLEVAGAYEQYF
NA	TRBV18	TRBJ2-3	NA	TGTGCCAGCTCACCACTGTATGGAGGGGCGAGCACAGATACGCAGTATTTT	CASSPLYGGASTDTQYF
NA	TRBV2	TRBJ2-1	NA	TGTGCCAGCAGAAAGACTACCTCCTACAATGAGCAGTTCTTC	CASRKTTSYNEQFF
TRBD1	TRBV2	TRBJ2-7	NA	TGTGCCAGCAGTGTAGGGGGCGATTACGAGCAGTACTTC	CASSVGGDYEQYF
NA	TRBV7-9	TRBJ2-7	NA	TGTGCCAGCAGCTTAGAGGGGTGGAGAGACACCTACGAGCAGTACTTC	CASSLEGWRDTYEQYF
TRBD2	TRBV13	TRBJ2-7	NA	TGTGCCAGCAGCCCGCGACTAGCGGGAGTGGGTGAGCAGTACTTC	CASSPRLAGVGEQYF
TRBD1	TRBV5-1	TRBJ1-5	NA	TGCGCCAGCAGCGACCAGGGGGGCAATCAGCCCCAGCATTTT	CASSDQGGNQPQHF
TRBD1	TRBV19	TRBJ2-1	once	TGTGCCAGTAGTATCCACAGGGGGCTCTACAATGAGCAGTTCTTC	CASSIHRGLYNEQFF
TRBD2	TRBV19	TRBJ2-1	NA	TGTGCCAGTATCGGGCTAGCGGGAGAGAATGAGCAGTTCTTC	CASIGLAGENEQFF